This T cell receptor (gamma chain) is from a study of γδ T cells in repeated Plasmodium falciparum infection. Across the whole study: Malian samples came from no-transmission periods or across acute febrile malaria episodes.

TCRdb reapplied CATT to the multiplex PCR reads. This table has some 14,000 gamma-chain clones, more than 1.5% appearing once. The CDR3 consists of 14 residues. CDR1 GITISATS and CDR2 ISYDGTV come from the germline V gene (reference sequence). This clone showed up many times. The amino acid sequence in TCRdb belongs to a much larger clone and departs from this DNA's translation at residue 4, likely a sequencing read error; the sequence shown is translated from the DNA. Vgamma9/Vdelta2+ and Vdelta2-negative gammadelta T cells were flow-sorted from PBMC for bulk sequencing. Sequences were obtained from gamma-delta T cells from blood. The chain recombines TRGV9 with TRGJ1 or TRGJ2. This receptor was taken from a pool of human donors (malaria-infected and uninfected, not separated). CDR3 in DNA: TGTGCCTTGTGTGAGGTGCCTTACGGTTATAAGAAACTCTTT. As protein: CALCEVPYGYKKLF.